This TCR beta chain was sequenced in a study of T cell changes during pregnancy in multiple sclerosis. This CDR3 has 15 amino acids. Germline CDR1 SGHNT, CDR2 YYREEE (reference sequence). The germline V and J ends were trimmed by 4 bases and 3 bases, with 13 bases remaining between them. Only in-frame clones appear in the TCRdb table, and some are missing; sequencing was by immunoSEQ multiplex PCR. The table shows under 95,000 clones, with about 93% occurring only once. Source: peripheral blood, taken in the second trimester of pregnancy. The V gene is TRBV5-4, the J gene TRBJ2-2, with D tentatively TRBD2 (5 bases). The origin of this receptor is a female donor in good health, enrolled as a control in a pregnancy study. CDR3 sequence (DNA): TGTGCCAGCAGCCGTGCCGGGGTCGACACCGGGGAGCTGTTTTTT. It is translated as CASSRAGVDTGELFF.